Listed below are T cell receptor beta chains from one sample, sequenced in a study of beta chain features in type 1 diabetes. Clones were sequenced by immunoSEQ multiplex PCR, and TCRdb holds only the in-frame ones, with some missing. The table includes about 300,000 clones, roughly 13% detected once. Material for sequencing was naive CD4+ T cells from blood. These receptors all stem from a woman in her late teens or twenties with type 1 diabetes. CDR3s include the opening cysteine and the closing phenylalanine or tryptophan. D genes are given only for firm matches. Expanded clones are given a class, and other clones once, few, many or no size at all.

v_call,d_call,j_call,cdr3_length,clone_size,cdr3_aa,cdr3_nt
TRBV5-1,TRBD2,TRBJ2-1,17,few,CASSLVISTSGTNEQFF,TGCGCCAGCAGCTTGGTTATATCGACTAGCGGGACCAATGAGCAGTTCTTC
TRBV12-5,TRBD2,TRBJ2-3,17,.,CASGPSKTSGGTDTQYF,TGTGCTAGTGGCCCTTCCAAAACTAGCGGGGGCACAGATACGCAGTATTTT
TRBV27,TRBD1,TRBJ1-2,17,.,CASSPTGTGLPHYGYTF,TGTGCCAGCAGTCCAACCGGGACAGGGCTTCCCCACTATGGCTACACCTTC
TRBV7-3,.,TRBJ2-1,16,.,CASSAASTRSYNEQFF,TGTGCCAGCAGCGCGGCCTCAACCCGCTCCTACAATGAGCAGTTCTTC
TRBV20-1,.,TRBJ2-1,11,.,CSASSYNEQFF,TGCAGTGCTAGCAGCTACAATGAGCAGTTCTTC
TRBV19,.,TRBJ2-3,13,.,CASMQASTDTQYF,TGTGCCAGTATGCAGGCTAGCACAGATACGCAGTATTTT
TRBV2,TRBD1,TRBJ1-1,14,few,CASRQGAGETEAFF,TGTGCCAGCAGACAGGGGGCAGGGGAGACTGAAGCTTTCTTT
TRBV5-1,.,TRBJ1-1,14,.,CASSLGGANTEAFF,TGCGCCAGCAGCTTAGGGGGGGCTAACACTGAAGCTTTCTTT
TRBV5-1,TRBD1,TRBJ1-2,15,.,CASSPSGQGSYGYTF,TGCGCCAGCAGCCCATCGGGACAGGGGAGCTATGGCTACACCTTC
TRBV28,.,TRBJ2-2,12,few,CASSPSTGELFF,TGTGCCAGCAGTCCGTCCACCGGGGAGCTGTTTTTT
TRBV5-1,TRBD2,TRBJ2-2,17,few,CASSPLAGQRNTGELFF,TGCGCCAGCAGCCCACTAGCGGGACAAAGAAACACCGGGGAGCTGTTTTTT
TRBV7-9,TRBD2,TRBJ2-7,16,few,CASTSVAGEITYEQYF,TGTGCCAGCACTTCGGTAGCGGGAGAAATCACCTACGAGCAGTACTTC
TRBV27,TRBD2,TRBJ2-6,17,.,CASSLLAGNSGANVLTF,TGTGCCAGCAGCCTACTAGCGGGGAACTCTGGGGCCAACGTCCTGACTTTC
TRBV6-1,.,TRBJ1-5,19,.,CASSERRPGHLTAGQPQHF,TGTGCCAGCAGTGAAAGACGCCCGGGACACCTGACGGCTGGTCAGCCCCAGCATTTT
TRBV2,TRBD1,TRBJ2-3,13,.,CASKWQGADTQYF,TGTGCCAGCAAATGGCAGGGGGCAGATACGCAGTATTTT
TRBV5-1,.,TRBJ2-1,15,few,CASSLSRSSYNEQFF,TGCGCCAGCAGCTTGTCACGCAGCTCCTACAATGAGCAGTTCTTC
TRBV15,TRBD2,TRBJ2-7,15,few,CATSRGSGGSYEQYF,TGTGCCACCAGCAGAGGGTCTGGCGGGAGCTACGAGCAGTACTTC
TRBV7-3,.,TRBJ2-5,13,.,CASSTGNQETQYF,TGTGCCAGCAGCACCGGGAACCAAGAGACCCAGTACTTC
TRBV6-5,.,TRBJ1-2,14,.,CASSYSPPYYGYTF,TGTGCCAGCAGTTACTCCCCTCCCTACTATGGCTACACCTTC
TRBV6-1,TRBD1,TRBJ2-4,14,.,CASTPDRGKNIQYF,TGTGCCAGCACCCCGGACAGGGGTAAAAACATTCAGTACTTC
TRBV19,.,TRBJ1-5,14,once,CASTLFGTYQPQHF,TGTGCCAGTACCCTATTCGGGACTTATCAGCCCCAGCATTTT